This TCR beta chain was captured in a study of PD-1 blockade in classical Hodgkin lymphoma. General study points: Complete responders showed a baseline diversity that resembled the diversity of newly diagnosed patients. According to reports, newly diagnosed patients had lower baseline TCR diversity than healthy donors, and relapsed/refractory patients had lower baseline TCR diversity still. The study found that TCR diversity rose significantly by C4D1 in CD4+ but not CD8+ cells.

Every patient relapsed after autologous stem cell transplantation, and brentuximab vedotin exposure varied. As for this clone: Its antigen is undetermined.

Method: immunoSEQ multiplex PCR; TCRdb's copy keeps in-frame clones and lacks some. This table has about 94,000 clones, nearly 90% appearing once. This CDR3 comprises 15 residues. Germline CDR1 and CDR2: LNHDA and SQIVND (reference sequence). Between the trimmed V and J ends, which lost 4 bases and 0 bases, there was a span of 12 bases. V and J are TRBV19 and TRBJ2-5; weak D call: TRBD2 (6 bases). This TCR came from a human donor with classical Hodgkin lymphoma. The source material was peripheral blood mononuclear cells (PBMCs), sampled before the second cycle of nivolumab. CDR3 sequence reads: CASSRGDFYQETQYF. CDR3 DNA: TGTGCCAGTAGTAGAGGGGACTTTTACCAAGAGACCCAGTACTTC. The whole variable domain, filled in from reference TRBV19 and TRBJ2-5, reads DGGITQSPKYLFRKEGQNVTLSCEQNLNHDAMYWYRQDPGQGLRLIYYSQIVNDFQKGDIAEGYSVSREKKESFPLTVTSAQKNPTAFYLCASSRGDFYQETQYFGPGTRLLVL.